The T cell receptor beta chain described here comes from a study of shared clonotypes between healthy human individuals. Broader study findings: Sharing across a handful of donors was seen in 4% to 6.5% of naive CD4 clonotypes. What limited the represented genetic and exposure-history diversity was the small number of donors. In contrast to clonotypes shared by all four donors, non-shared clonotypes had lower generation probabilities. The study generally estimated greater richness for naive than memory subsets.

The ends were cut back, 1 base at V and 7 bases at J, with 11 bases in the middle. Germline CDR1 reads LNHNV; CDR2 reads YYDKDF (reference sequence). The CDR3 covers 13 residues. Sequencing used immunoSEQ multiplex PCR; TCRdb keeps in-frame clones, though not all of them. The table records approximately 100,000 clones, around 68% of them present only once. In its sample, this clone was seen once. Its antigen is undetermined. Sequencing was done on a sample of memory CD8+ T cells sorted from blood. Subset here: CD45RO+ cells pooled with CCR7-negative TemRA cells. The clonotype originates from a woman aged 25 to 45 in good health. J is TRBJ2-7 and V is TRBV15; no clear D. The CDR3 spells CATSRVRTEEQYF. The CDR3 DNA sequence: TGTGCCACCAGCAGAGTTCGGACCGAGGAGCAGTACTTC.